The clone carrying this TCR beta chain was seen a handful of times. Its antigen is as yet unknown. This entry belongs to a study of post-analysis software for immune sequencing data. The wider study: Both relapsing-remitting and secondary progressive multiple sclerosis featured among the disease courses, as did progressive-relapsing multiple sclerosis.

Whole-study findings and limits: Samples from a shared batch, those prepared together, strongly co-clustered by F measure.

Researchers reported that TCR beta cDNA libraries carried unique molecular identifiers. Via MiXCR, TCRdb re-called the PCR reads, giving one row per CDR3 protein. The top ten hold over 4% of the sample, which has 750,000 to 950,000 distinct CDR3 sequences, around 50% seen once. This TCR was sampled from a girl aged 10-17 years with multiple sclerosis. Sample: blood.

The CDR3 DNA reads TGCAGCGTTGTTGAGGTAGGAGAGACCCAGTACTTC. Translation gives CSVVEVGETQYF. The chain employs TRBV29-1 and TRBJ2-5, with D unresolved. Per germline, CDR1 SQVTM and CDR2 ANQGSEA. The CDR3 totals 12 residues. With 4 bases removed from V and 4 bases from J, the gap between germline ends came to 10 bases.